This T cell receptor (beta chain) was recorded in a study of shared clonotypes between healthy human individuals. Study findings and constraints: Naive subsets, compared against memory subsets, generally had larger estimated richness values.

A word on this clone: Antigen: not known.

The CDR3 is 14 residues long. Germline CDR1 and CDR2: SGHNT and YYREEE (reference sequence). V shed 4 bases and J 6 bases; nucleotides not matched to a gene: 6. Libraries were prepared by immunoSEQ multiplex PCR; TCRdb keeps only in-frame clonotypes and omits some of them. Of fewer than 3 million clones in the sample, 92% were seen once. Input material: naive CD4+ T cells from PBMCs. This sample's subset: CD45RA+ positively selected. This chain connects TRBV5-4 to TRBJ1-2; 10 bases are shared with TRBD1. This receptor was identified in a man aged 18 to 30 in good health. Some clones in this sample may be carry-over from other donors' samples. DNA of the CDR3: TGTGCCAGCAGCGAAGACAGGGGGCGGGATGGCTACACCTTC. Protein product: CASSEDRGRDGYTF.